This TCR beta chain is drawn from a study of Ad26.COV2.S vaccination and SARS-CoV-2 variants. Whole-study context: Of the COV1001 trial arms, the Ad26.COV2.S arm included the donor. Study findings and constraints: People who got the vaccine or the placebo had similar non-spike TCR breadth.

Libraries were prepared by immunoSEQ multiplex PCR; TCRdb keeps only in-frame clonotypes and omits some of them. Among roughly 500,000 clones listed, roughly 89% were seen once. Specified treatment: roughly 20 received Ad26.COV2.S at low or high dose, single or two shots; 5 received placebo; per-sample allocation not given. Day 63 after the first injection of vaccine or placebo was the sampling time. The sample came from a Boston adult aged 18-55 years. With respect to this clone: Its antigen is still unknown.

The germline V gene encodes CDR1 SGHDT and CDR2 YYEEEE. The CDR3 runs to 13 residues. V lost 0 bases to trimming and J lost 5 bases, with 9 bases between them. This sequence originates from a person between 18 and 65 years old who received the Ad26.COV2.S COVID-19 vaccine or a placebo. The specimen was peripheral blood, collected in a trial of Ad26.COV2.S vaccine versus placebo. V usage is TRBV5-6 and J usage is TRBJ2-7; D is unclear. CDR3: CASSLEGIDEQYV. Written as DNA, the CDR3 is TGTGCCAGCAGCTTGGAGGGTATCGACGAGCAGTACGTC.